This T cell receptor beta chain was found in a study of regulatory and conventional T cells in breast cancer. TCRdb ran MiXCR on the PCR reads and lists one entry per CDR3 protein. The sample has about 10,000 distinct CDR3 sequences; about 35% are singletons. CDR1 WSHSY and CDR2 SAAADI come from the germline V gene. Trimming shortened V by 7 bases and J by 0 bases, and 8 bases separated the two germline ends. This CDR3 comprises 13 residues. This clonotype is classed as medium-sized (0.01 to 0.1%). The receptor comes from a male donor in good health. This chain connects TRBV10-2 to TRBJ2-3; D call uncertain. The sequenced sample was conventional T cells from blood. DNA of the CDR3: TGCGCCAGCAAACTGACCAGCACAGATACGCAGTATTTT. It codes for CASKLTSTDTQYF.